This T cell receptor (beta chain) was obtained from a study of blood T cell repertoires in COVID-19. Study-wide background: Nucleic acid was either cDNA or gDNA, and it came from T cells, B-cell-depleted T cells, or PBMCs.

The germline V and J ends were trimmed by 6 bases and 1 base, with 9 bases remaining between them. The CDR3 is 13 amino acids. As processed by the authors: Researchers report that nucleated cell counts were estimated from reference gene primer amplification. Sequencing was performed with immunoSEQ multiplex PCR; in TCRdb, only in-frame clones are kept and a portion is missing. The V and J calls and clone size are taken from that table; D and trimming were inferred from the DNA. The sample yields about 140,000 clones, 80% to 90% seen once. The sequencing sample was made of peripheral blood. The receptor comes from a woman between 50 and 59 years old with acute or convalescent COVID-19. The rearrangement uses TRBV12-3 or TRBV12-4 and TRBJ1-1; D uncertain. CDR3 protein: CASSPTRNTEAFF. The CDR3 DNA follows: TGTGCCAGCAGCCCAACGAGGAACACTGAAGCTTTCTTT.